This T cell receptor beta chain was sequenced in a study of technical replicates of blood from a few donors. Measured with immunoSEQ multiplex PCR; TCRdb has only the in-frame clones, and not every one. Seen here are more than 80,000 clones, almost 96% observed once, and the top ten hold 0.23%. Sequenced input: T cells isolated from PBMCs. The source of this sequence is a human donor in good health.

The CDR3: CASSISASGGLTDTQYF. CDR3 coding DNA: TGTGCCAGTAGTATCTCTGCTAGCGGGGGTCTGACAGATACGCAGTATTTT. The J gene is TRBJ2-3, the V gene TRBV19; 10 bases are shared with TRBD2. Looked up from germline, CDR1 is LNHDA and CDR2 is SQIVND (reference sequence). This CDR3 comprises 17 residues. V gave up 3 bases and J gave up 3 bases; unmatched junction bases: 9.